This TCR beta chain was documented in a study of shared clonotypes between healthy human individuals. Study background: CD4 naive cells filled three plates per donor, CD4 memory three, CD8 naive two and CD8 memory one. Study results and caveats: Lower generation probabilities were found for non-shared clonotypes than for those shared by all four donors.

Genomic DNA of each subset was evenly split across several immunoSEQ plates. The method was immunoSEQ multiplex PCR; TCRdb's version includes in-frame clones alone and lacks a portion of them. The data show 2 million to 2.5 million clones, about 92% seen once. The V end was cut by 0 bases, the J end by 0 bases, with 10 bases between. Germline V gene data show CDR1 as SGDLS and CDR2 as YYNGEE. CDR3 size: 16 residues. The study drew all its donors from Caucasian adults living in Nashville, Tennessee. Comment on this clone: Its antigen is currently unknown.

Sequencing used naive CD4+ T cells from PBMCs. Subset described: CD45RA+ positively selected. This sequence was found in a man younger than 30 in good health. Some clones in this sample may be carry-over from other donors' samples. The gene calls are TRBV9 and TRBJ1-3; D remains ambiguous. The CDR3 protein is CASSVGVLDSGNTIYF. The CDR3 coding sequence is TGTGCCAGCAGCGTAGGGGTGTTGGACTCTGGAAACACCATATATTTT.